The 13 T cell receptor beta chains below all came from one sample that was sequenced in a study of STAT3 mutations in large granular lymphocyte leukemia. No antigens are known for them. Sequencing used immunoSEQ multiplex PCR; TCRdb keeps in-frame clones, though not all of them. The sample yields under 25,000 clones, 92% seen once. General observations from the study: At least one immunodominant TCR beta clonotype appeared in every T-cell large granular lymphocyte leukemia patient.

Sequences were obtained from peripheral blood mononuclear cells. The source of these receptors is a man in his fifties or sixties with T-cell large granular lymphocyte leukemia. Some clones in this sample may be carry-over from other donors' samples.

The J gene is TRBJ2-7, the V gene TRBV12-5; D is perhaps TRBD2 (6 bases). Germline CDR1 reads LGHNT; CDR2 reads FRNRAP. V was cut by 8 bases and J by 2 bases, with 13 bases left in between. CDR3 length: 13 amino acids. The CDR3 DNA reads TGTGCTAGTCATTTGGAGGGCACCTACGAGCAGTACTTC. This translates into CASHLEGTYEQYF. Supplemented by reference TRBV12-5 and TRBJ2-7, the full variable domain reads DARVTQTPRHKVTEMGQEVTMRCQPILGHNTVFWYRQTMMQGLELLAYFRNRAPLDDSGMPKDRFSAEMPDATLATLKIQPSEPRDSAVYFCASHLEGTYEQYFGPGTRLTVT.

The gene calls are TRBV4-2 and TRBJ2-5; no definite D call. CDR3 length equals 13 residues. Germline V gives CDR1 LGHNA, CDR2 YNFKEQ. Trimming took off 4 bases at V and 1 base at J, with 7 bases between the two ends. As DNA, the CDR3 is TGTGCCAGCAGCCGAGACCTCCAAGAGACCCAGTACTTC. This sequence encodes CASSRDLQETQYF.

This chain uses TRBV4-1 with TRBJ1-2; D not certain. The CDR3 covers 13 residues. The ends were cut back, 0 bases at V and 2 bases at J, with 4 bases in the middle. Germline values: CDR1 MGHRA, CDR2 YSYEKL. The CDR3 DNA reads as TGCGCCAGCAGCCAAGAACCGAACTATGGCTACACCTTC. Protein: CASSQEPNYGYTF.

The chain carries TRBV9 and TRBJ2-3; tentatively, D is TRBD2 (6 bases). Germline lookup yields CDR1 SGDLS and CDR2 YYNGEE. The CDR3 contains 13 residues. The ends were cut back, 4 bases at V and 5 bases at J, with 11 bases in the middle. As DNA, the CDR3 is TGTGCCAGCAGCCCCCGACTAGGAGATACGCAGTATTTT. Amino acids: CASSPRLGDTQYF.

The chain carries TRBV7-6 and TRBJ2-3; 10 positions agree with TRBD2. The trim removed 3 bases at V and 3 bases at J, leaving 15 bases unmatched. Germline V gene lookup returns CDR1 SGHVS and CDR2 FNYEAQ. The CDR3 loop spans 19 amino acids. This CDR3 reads CASSFPLGGLAGETDTQYF. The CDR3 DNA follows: TGTGCCAGCAGCTTCCCCCTGGGAGGCCTAGCGGGGGAGACAGATACGCAGTATTTT.

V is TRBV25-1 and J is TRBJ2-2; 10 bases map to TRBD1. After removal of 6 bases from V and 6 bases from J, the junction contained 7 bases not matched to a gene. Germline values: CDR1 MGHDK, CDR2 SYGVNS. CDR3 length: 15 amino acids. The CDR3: CASRQDRGNAGELFF. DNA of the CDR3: TGTGCCAGCAGACAGGACAGGGGGAATGCCGGGGAGCTGTTTTTT.

CDR3 nucleotides: TGTGCCAGCAGCTTGAGGACTAGCGGGACATCCTACGAGCAGTACTTC. Protein: CASSLRTSGTSYEQYF. This chain joins TRBV5-6 and TRBJ2-7, with 12 bases lining up with TRBD2. J gave up 1 base and V 1 base, and 3 bases lay outside the gene matches. The CDR3 covers 16 residues. CDR1 is SGHDT, CDR2 YYEEEE, per germline.

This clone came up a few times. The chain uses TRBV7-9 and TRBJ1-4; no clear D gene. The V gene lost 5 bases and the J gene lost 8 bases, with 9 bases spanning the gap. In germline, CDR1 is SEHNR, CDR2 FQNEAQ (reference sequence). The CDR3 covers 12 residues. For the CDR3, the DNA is TGTGCCAGCAGCCCGATGGGGGAAAAACTGTTTTTT. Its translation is CASSPMGEKLFF.

For the CDR3, the DNA is TGTGCCACCAGCAGAGATATTTCGTCGGGGACATCGGCTTTCTTT. Its protein product is CATSRDISSGTSAFF. V usage is TRBV15 and J usage is TRBJ1-1; possibly TRBD1 for D (6 bases). Trimming stripped 0 bases from V and 11 bases from J, with 19 bases between. Germline assignment: CDR1 LNHNV and CDR2 YYDKDF (reference sequence). The CDR3 totals 15 residues.

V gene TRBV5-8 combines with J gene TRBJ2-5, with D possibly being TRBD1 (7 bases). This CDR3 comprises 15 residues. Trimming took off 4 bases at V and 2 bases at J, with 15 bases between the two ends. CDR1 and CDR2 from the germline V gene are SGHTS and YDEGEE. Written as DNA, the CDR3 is TGTGCCAGCAGCCCGGAGGGGGACAGTCAAGAGACCCAGTACTTC. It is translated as CASSPEGDSQETQYF.

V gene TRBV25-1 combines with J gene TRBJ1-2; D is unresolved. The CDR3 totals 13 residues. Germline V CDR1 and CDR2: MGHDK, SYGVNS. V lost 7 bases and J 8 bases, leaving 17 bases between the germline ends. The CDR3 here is CASTPVGAGGYTF. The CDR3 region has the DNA TGTGCCAGCACACCCGTCGGTGCCGGGGGCTACACCTTC.

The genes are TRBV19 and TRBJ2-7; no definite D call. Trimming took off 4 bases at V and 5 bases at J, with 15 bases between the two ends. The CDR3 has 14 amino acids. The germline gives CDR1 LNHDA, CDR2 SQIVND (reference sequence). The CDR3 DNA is TGTGCCAGTAGTAAGACTGCCCTCCTCCACGAGCAGTACTTC. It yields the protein CASSKTALLHEQYF.

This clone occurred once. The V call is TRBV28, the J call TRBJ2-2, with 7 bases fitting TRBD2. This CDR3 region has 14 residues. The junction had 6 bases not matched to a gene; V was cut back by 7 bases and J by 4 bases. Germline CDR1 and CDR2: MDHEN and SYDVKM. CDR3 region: CASIRGGRTGELFF. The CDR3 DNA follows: TGTGCCAGCATTCGGGGAGGGCGCACCGGGGAGCTGTTTTTT.